A single sample gave rise to the 31 T cell receptor beta chains below, sequenced in a study of blood T cell repertoires in COVID-19. Libraries were prepared by immunoSEQ multiplex PCR; TCRdb keeps only in-frame clonotypes and omits some of them. The sample holds more than 95,000 clones; roughly 69% are singletons and the top ten take approximately 2.1%. Material: peripheral blood. The receptors come from a woman in her 70s with acute or convalescent COVID-19.

This clone was detected once. The chain joins TRBV5-1 to TRBJ2-2; 8 bases fit TRBD1. The germline gives CDR1 SGHRS, CDR2 YFSETQ. There are 14 residues in the CDR3. Trimming removed 4 bases from V and 7 bases from J; junction bases left unmatched: 6. The DNA for the CDR3 is TGCGCCAGCAGCCCGCAGGGGGCCGGCGGGGAGCTGTTTTTT. Its protein product is CASSPQGAGGELFF.

With regard to this clone: The germline gene is not matched at one end of the junction; a read error may be the cause. The rearrangement joins TRBV4-2 to TRBJ2-3; 11 positions agree with TRBD1. The CDR3 spans 15 residues. The germline CDR1 and CDR2 sequences are LGHNA and YNFKEQ. CDR3 protein: CASTQGDRGVGTQYF. The CDR3 DNA reads TGTGCCAGCACCCAAGGGGACAGGGGGGTGGGTACGCAGTATTTT.

This clone has just a few counts. The V gene is TRBV21-1, the J gene TRBJ1-1; TRBD1, the D gene given by the table, was not confirmed from the DNA. TRBV21-1 has pseudogene status. This CDR3 has 14 residues. CDR3 nucleotides: TGTGCCAGCAGCCCGGAGGACAGAGACACTGAAGCTTTCTTT. This gives the protein CASSPEDRDTEAFF.

This CDR3 is CAISESVVGGQPQHF. The CDR3 DNA follows: TGTGCCATCAGTGAGTCCGTGGTGGGGGGTCAGCCCCAGCATTTT. The rearrangement joins TRBV10-3 to TRBJ1-5; perhaps TRBD1 as D (5 bases). Germline V CDR1 and CDR2: ENHRY, SYGVKD. The CDR3 has 15 residues. V gave up 0 bases and J gave up 6 bases, with 12 bases separating them.

The rearrangement joins TRBV6-5 to TRBJ1-4; no reliable D call. There are 15 residues in the CDR3. V was pared by 5 bases and J by 8 bases, with 18 bases between. From germline, CDR1 is MNHEY and CDR2 SVGAGI. DNA for the CDR3: TGTGCCAGCAGTAGAGGGCCCGTCGCTAGGGAAAAACTGTTTTTT. This translates into CASSRGPVAREKLFF.

This clone was observed once. The chain links TRBV11-2 to TRBJ2-1; possibly TRBD1 for D (5 bases). The germline V and J ends were trimmed by 5 bases and 5 bases, with 7 bases remaining between them. The germline gives CDR1 SGHAT, CDR2 FQNNGV. This CDR3 is 12 amino acids long. In DNA, the CDR3 is TGTGCCAGCAGCACCAGGGACAATGAGCAGTTCTTC. Translation: CASSTRDNEQFF.

By frequency in the sample, this clone is medium-sized (0.01 to 0.1%). The genes are TRBV6-6 and TRBJ2-7, with TRBD1 matching 8 bases. The V gene end was trimmed by 6 bases and the J gene end by 7 bases; junction bases not matched to a gene: 14. The CDR3 extends over 15 amino acids. Germline V gives CDR1 MNHNY, CDR2 SVGAGI (reference sequence). In DNA, the CDR3 is TGTGCCAGCAGCCCCCCCCCGGACAGGGCGGGTGAGCAGTACTTC. Amino acids: CASSPPPDRAGEQYF.

This clone was counted only a few times. The chain has TRBV3-1 (or the pseudogene TRBV3-2) and TRBJ2-5; D is perhaps TRBD1 (5 bases). Trimming shortened V by 6 bases and J by 0 bases, and 8 bases separated the two germline ends. Germline-derived CDR1 and CDR2 are LGHDT and YNNKEL (reference sequence). This CDR3 comprises 13 residues. CDR3 sequence (DNA): TGTGCCAGCAGGACAGCCTACCAAGAGACCCAGTACTTC. Encoded protein: CASRTAYQETQYF.

This clone was detected a few times. The V call is TRBV6-6, the J call TRBJ1-3; maybe TRBD1 (5 bases). Between the trimmed V and J ends, which lost 11 bases and 0 bases, there was a span of 11 bases. The CDR3 has 13 amino acids. CDR1 and CDR2 (germline): MNHNY, SVGAGI (reference sequence). The CDR3 bases are TGTGCCTCCCTGGGGGGCTCTGGAAACACCATATATTTT. Its protein is CASLGGSGNTIYF.

The CDR3 sequence is CASSEWDRGDYGYTF. The CDR3 DNA sequence: TGTGCCAGCAGTGAATGGGACAGGGGAGACTATGGCTACACCTTC. The V and J genes are TRBV25-1 and TRBJ1-2, with TRBD1 identical over 10 bases. V was pared by 1 base and J by 3 bases, with 2 bases of the junction left unmatched. The CDR3 is 15 amino acids. The germline CDR1 and CDR2 sequences are MGHDK and SYGVNS.

This clone was recorded a few times. This rearrangement joins TRBV5-1 to TRBJ1-4; TRBD1 is a possible D gene (5 bases). V lost 2 bases to trimming and J lost 5 bases, with 10 bases between them. This CDR3 is 14 amino acids long. The V gene's germline CDR1 is SGHRS and CDR2 YFSETQ. This CDR3 is CASSLEGANEKLFF. CDR3 sequence (DNA): TGCGCCAGCAGCTTAGAAGGGGCCAATGAAAAACTGTTTTTT.

The chain joins TRBV5-1 to TRBJ1-1; the D gene is possibly TRBD1 (5 bases). Germline CDR1 reads SGHRS; CDR2 reads YFSETQ. V was shortened by 0 bases and J by 1 base, with 10 bases between the two germline ends. CDR3 length: 15 amino acids. The CDR3 DNA sequence: TGCGCCAGCAGCTTGGCCGGGGGACGGAACACTGAAGCTTTCTTT. Translating gives CASSLAGGRNTEAFF. Supplemented by reference TRBV5-1 and TRBJ1-1, the full variable domain reads KAGVTQTPRYLIKTRGQQVTLSCSPISGHRSVSWYQQTPGQGLQFLFEYFSETQRNKGNFPGRFSGRQFSNSRSEMNVSTLELGDSALYLCASSLAGGRNTEAFFGQGTRLTVV.

The genes are TRBV7-9 and TRBJ1-4, with TRBD1 matching 9 bases. The V segment lost 3 bases and the J segment 4 bases; nucleotides outside the gene matches: 3. Looked up from germline, CDR1 is SEHNR and CDR2 is FQNEAQ (reference sequence). The CDR3 is 15 amino acids. The CDR3 reads CASSFSGQGNEKLFF. The CDR3, as DNA: TGTGCCAGCAGCTTCTCGGGACAGGGTAATGAAAAACTGTTTTTT.

The genes are TRBV25-1 and TRBJ2-1, with D perhaps matching TRBD1 (6 bases). CDR1 is MGHDK, CDR2 SYGVNS, per germline. The ends were cut back, 5 bases at V and 2 bases at J, with 7 bases in the middle. The CDR3 length is 13 residues. The DNA of the CDR3 is TGTGCCAGCAGTCGGGACACCTACAATGAGCAGTTCTTC. Its translation is CASSRDTYNEQFF.

The chain joins TRBV5-1 to TRBJ2-3; the D gene is possibly TRBD1 (6 bases). Looked up from germline, CDR1 is SGHRS and CDR2 is YFSETQ. There are 15 residues in the CDR3. V was cut by 2 bases and J by 0 bases, with 10 bases left in between. The CDR3 sequence: CASSLEGESTDTQYF. As DNA, the CDR3 is TGCGCCAGCAGCTTAGAGGGGGAAAGCACAGATACGCAGTATTTT.

The chain uses TRBV5-1 and TRBJ2-2; no clear D. V was cut by 0 bases and J by 4 bases, with 7 bases left in between. The CDR3 consists of 14 residues. Germline CDR1 is SGHRS and CDR2 is YFSETQ. DNA of the CDR3: TGCGCCAGCAGCTTGGGAGCCGGCACCGGGGAGCTGTTTTTT. It specifies CASSLGAGTGELFF.

This rearrangement joins TRBV5-5 to TRBJ2-7; 8 positions agree with TRBD1. In germline, CDR1 is SGHKS, CDR2 YYEKEE (reference sequence). Losses at the gene ends were 3 bases for V and 2 bases for J; bases not matched to a gene: 4. The CDR3 extends over 14 amino acids. The CDR3 bases are TGTGCCAGCAGCTGGGGACAGGTAACCTACGAGCAGTACTTC. Translation: CASSWGQVTYEQYF.

The J gene is TRBJ2-5, the V gene TRBV3-1 (or the pseudogene TRBV3-2); tentatively, D is TRBD1 (6 bases). V lost 5 bases to trimming and J lost 2 bases, with 12 bases between them. The germline V gene has CDR1 LGHDT and CDR2 YNNKEL (reference sequence). The CDR3 loop spans 14 amino acids. The CDR3 DNA is TGTGCCAGCAGCTTAACAGGGACACAAGAGACCCAGTACTTC. It codes for CASSLTGTQETQYF.

Of note for this clone: Other DNA sequences from this sample encode an identical CDR3 as well. CDR3: CASSLVQGANYGYTF. DNA of the CDR3: TGTGCCAGCAGCTTAGTACAGGGAGCTAACTATGGCTACACCTTC. The chain uses TRBV7-2 and TRBJ1-2, with D perhaps matching TRBD1 (6 bases). The CDR3 runs to 15 residues. In germline, CDR1 is SGHTA, CDR2 FQGNSA. Trimming took off 1 base at V and 0 bases at J, with 9 bases between the two ends.

This chain links TRBV3-1 (or the pseudogene TRBV3-2) with TRBJ1-1; 10 bases are a match to TRBD1. V lost 9 bases to trimming and J lost 4 bases; unmatched junction nucleotides: 2. Germline-derived CDR1 and CDR2 are LGHDT and YNNKEL (reference sequence). The CDR3 runs 12 residues. This chain's CDR3 is CASRDRGTEAFF. CDR3 nucleotides: TGTGCCAGTCGGGACAGGGGCACTGAAGCTTTCTTT.

The chain uses TRBV28 and TRBJ1-4, with 9 bases aligning to TRBD1. The CDR3 is 15 residues long. Germline-derived CDR1 and CDR2 are MDHEN and SYDVKM. After removal of 4 bases from V and 8 bases from J, the junction contained 8 bases not matched to a gene. The CDR3 sequence is CASSSPTGGNEKLFF. CDR3 in DNA: TGTGCCAGCAGTTCCCCGACAGGGGGGAACGAAAAACTGTTTTTT.

The gene calls are TRBV12-3 or TRBV12-4 and TRBJ2-7, with a tentative D call TRBD2 (5 bases). The CDR3 runs to 12 residues. V lost 3 bases to trimming and J lost 3 bases, with 6 bases between them. The CDR3 bases are TGTGCCAGCAGTTTTGGGAGCTACGAGCAGTACTTC. This gives the protein CASSFGSYEQYF.

V is TRBV18 and J is TRBJ1-1; D is unresolved. V shed 2 bases and J shed 4 bases, with 5 bases lying between them. The CDR3 spans 12 residues. Germline assignment: CDR1 KGHSH and CDR2 LQKENI. The CDR3 DNA sequence: TGTGCCAGCTCACCAAGGAGCACTGAAGCTTTCTTT. It is translated as CASSPRSTEAFF. Complete variable domain (other parts from reference TRBV18 and TRBJ1-1): NAGVMQNPRHLVRRRGQEARLRCSPMKGHSHVYWYRQLPEEGLKFMVYLQKENIIDESGMPKERFSAEFPKEGPSILRIQQVVRGDSAAYFCASSPRSTEAFFGQGTRLTVV.

The J gene is TRBJ1-5, the V gene TRBV27; D gene unclear. V was clipped by 7 bases and J by 4 bases, with 14 bases between them. Germline V lookup: CDR1 MNHEY, CDR2 SMNVEV (reference sequence). CDR3 length: 14 amino acids. The CDR3: CASTPAGRNQPQHF. Here the CDR3 DNA reads TGTGCCAGCACCCCGGCAGGTCGTAATCAGCCCCAGCATTTT.

The DNA for the CDR3 is TGTGCCAGCAGTCCGCGGGGGGGCGCAGGCTATGGCTACACCTTC. It translates to CASSPRGGAGYGYTF. V usage is TRBV27 and J usage is TRBJ1-2; maybe TRBD1 (6 bases). The CDR3 covers 15 residues. Germline CDR1 and CDR2: MNHEY and SMNVEV (reference sequence). V lost 5 bases to trimming and J lost 4 bases, with 17 bases between them.

This clone appeared a few times. The chain joins TRBV24-1 to TRBJ2-1; 15 nucleotides line up with TRBD2. The CDR3 contains 19 residues. From germline, CDR1 is KGHDR and CDR2 SFDVKD. Trimming cost V 3 bases and J 7 bases; bases outside gene matches: 12. The CDR3 here is CATSDKGTSGGSGWNEQFF. The CDR3 DNA is TGTGCCACCAGTGATAAGGGGACTAGCGGGGGGAGCGGGTGGAATGAGCAGTTCTTC.

CDR3: CAVRQGAGRTTEAFF. CDR3 sequence (DNA): TGTGCCGTACGACAGGGGGCGGGAAGGACCACTGAAGCTTTCTTT. This rearrangement joins TRBV19 to TRBJ1-1, with 10 positions matching TRBD1. After removal of 11 bases from V and 4 bases from J, the junction contained 13 bases not matched to a gene. This CDR3 has 15 amino acids. The germline gives CDR1 LNHDA, CDR2 SQIVND (reference sequence).

V and J are TRBV7-6 and TRBJ2-5; 12 bases match TRBD1. The V gene's germline CDR1 is SGHVS and CDR2 FNYEAQ. The CDR3 totals 16 residues. V was clipped by 2 bases and J by 4 bases; unmatched bases: 5. The CDR3 loop reads CASSLIGDRGRETQYF. The CDR3 nucleotides read TGTGCCAGCAGCTTAATAGGGGACAGGGGGCGAGAGACCCAGTACTTC.

This clone was seen only once. The J gene is TRBJ1-2, the V gene TRBV9, with D maybe TRBD1 (6 bases). Germline V gene data show CDR1 as SGDLS and CDR2 as YYNGEE. Trimming took off 6 bases at V and 2 bases at J, with 11 bases between the two ends. The CDR3 has 13 amino acids. CDR3 bases: TGTGCCAGCACCCCAGGGGCGAACTATGGCTACACCTTC. Residues: CASTPGANYGYTF.

A few counts support this clone. At the DNA level, this CDR3 is encoded by other sequences in the same sample as well. The rearrangement uses TRBV5-1 and TRBJ1-5; possible D gene TRBD1, 5 bases. Trimming shortened V by 0 bases and J by 7 bases, and 11 bases separated the two germline ends. Germline V gene data show CDR1 as SGHRS and CDR2 as YFSETQ. The CDR3 is made up of 14 amino acids. CDR3 in amino acids: CASSLGQGGQPQHF. Here the CDR3 DNA reads TGCGCCAGCAGCTTGGGGCAGGGAGGACAGCCCCAGCATTTT.

This clone was seen only a few times. The V call is TRBV27, the J call TRBJ2-7, with TRBD2 identical over 7 bases. The V segment lost 3 bases and the J segment 7 bases; nucleotides outside the gene matches: 12. The CDR3 has 15 residues. Germline V gene data show CDR1 as MNHEY and CDR2 as SMNVEV (reference sequence). The CDR3, as DNA: TGTGCCAGCAGTTTCGGGGGGAGTAAATTTTGGGAGCAGTACTTC. Protein sequence: CASSFGGSKFWEQYF.